The subject of this entry is one T cell receptor (beta chain). Germline V CDR1 and CDR2: DFQATT, SNEGSKA (reference sequence). Trimming pared 0 bases from V and 9 bases from J, leaving 8 bases between. This CDR3 is built from 11 residues. The data originate from a study of beta chain features in type 1 diabetes. The sequenced template was cDNA made from the entire isolated RNA. Clones were sequenced by immunoSEQ multiplex PCR, and TCRdb holds only the in-frame ones, with some missing. Of around 450,000 clones listed, 11% were seen once; the top ten hold over 0.04%. The sequence was obtained from a young woman in good health. The chain couples TRBV20-1 to TRBJ1-2; D perhaps matches TRBD1 (5 bases). The sequenced material came from naive CD4+ T cells from blood. CDR3 in amino acids: CSARDRQSYTF. In DNA, the CDR3 is TGCAGTGCTAGAGATAGACAGAGCTACACCTTC.